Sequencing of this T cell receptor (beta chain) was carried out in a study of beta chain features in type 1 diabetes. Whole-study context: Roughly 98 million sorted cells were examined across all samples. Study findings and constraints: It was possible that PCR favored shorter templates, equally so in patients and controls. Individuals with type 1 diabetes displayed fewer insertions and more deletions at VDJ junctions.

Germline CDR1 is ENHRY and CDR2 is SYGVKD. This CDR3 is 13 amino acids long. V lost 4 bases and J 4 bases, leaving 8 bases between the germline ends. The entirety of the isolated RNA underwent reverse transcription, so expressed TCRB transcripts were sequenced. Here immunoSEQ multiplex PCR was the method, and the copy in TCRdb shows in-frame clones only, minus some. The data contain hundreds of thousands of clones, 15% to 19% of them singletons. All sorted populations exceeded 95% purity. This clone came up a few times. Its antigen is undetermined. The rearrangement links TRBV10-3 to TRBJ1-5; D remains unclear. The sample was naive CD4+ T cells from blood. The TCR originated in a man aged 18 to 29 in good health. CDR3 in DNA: TGTGCCATCAGTGGGTCCGGGAATCAGCCCCAGCATTTT. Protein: CAISGSGNQPQHF.